This entry features one T cell receptor beta chain sequence. Participants came from some 26 US areas, aged about 18 to 95 years. The entry originates in a study of blood T cell repertoires in COVID-19. Turning to the study itself: Sample material is recorded as cDNA or gDNA derived from T cells, B-cell-depleted T cells, or PBMCs.

Per the germline V gene, CDR1 is SGHRS and CDR2 is YFSETQ. CDR3 length: 13 residues. Between the trimmed V and J ends, which lost 5 bases and 5 bases, there was a span of 14 bases. Some clones are missing from TCRdb's copy, which holds only in-frame ones; the method was immunoSEQ multiplex PCR. In the table there are 200,000 to 250,000 clones, 75% to 90% of which are singletons. The chain joins TRBV5-1 to TRBJ2-7; a possible D gene is TRBD1 (7 bases). Sequencing used PBMCs or T cells enriched from blood (not recorded which). The TCR sequence derives from a woman aged 25-40 years who had been exposed to COVID-19. CDR3 loop: CASSGRGVDEQYF. The CDR3 region has the DNA TGCGCCAGCAGTGGCAGGGGGGTGGACGAGCAGTACTTC.